Following are 20 T cell receptor beta chains from one sample sequenced in a study of control samples from healthy donors and cancer patients. Clones were sequenced by immunoSEQ multiplex PCR, and TCRdb holds only the in-frame ones, with some missing. This table has about 100,000 clones, just under 85% appearing once. The sequencing input was blood. These receptors all come from a man aged 18 to 29 in good health.

This clone was detected a few times. This chain uses TRBV25-1 with TRBJ1-4; D possibly corresponds to TRBD1 (5 bases). V lost 2 bases and J lost 2, with 15 bases in between. The CDR3 length is 17 residues. CDR1 and CDR2 from the germline V gene are MGHDK and SYGVNS. The CDR3 protein is CASSEGRGMETNEKLFF. The CDR3 DNA sequence: TGTGCCAGCAGTGAAGGACGGGGGATGGAGACTAATGAAAAACTGTTTTTT.

The chain employs TRBV28 and TRBJ1-2; 8 bases line up with TRBD1. The V gene's germline CDR1 is MDHEN and CDR2 SYDVKM. The length of the CDR3 is 12 residues. V was clipped by 8 bases and J by 4 bases; unmatched bases: 3. CDR3 bases: TGTGCCAGCCAGGACAGGGTCTATGGCTACACCTTC. Encoded protein: CASQDRVYGYTF.

This chain joins TRBV6-6 and TRBJ1-5; TRBD1 aligns across 7 bases. Unmatched junction bases numbered 10, after V lost 6 bases and J lost 2 bases. Germline CDR1 MNHNY, CDR2 SVGAGI (reference sequence). The CDR3 is 16 amino acids. The DNA for the CDR3 is TGTGCCAGCAGGCCCCTCTGGACAGGCGGCAATCAGCCCCAGCATTTT. It yields the protein CASRPLWTGGNQPQHF.

This clone turned up a few times. The V call is TRBV7-2, the J call TRBJ2-1, with 7 bases fitting TRBD2. With V trimmed by 5 bases and J by 5 bases, 9 bases remained unmatched. Germline V CDR1 and CDR2: SGHTA, FQGNSA. This CDR3 is built from 15 residues. The CDR3 region has the DNA TGTGCCAGCAGCCGTTCTAGGGAGGGCCACAATGAGCAGTTCTTC. Amino acid sequence: CASSRSREGHNEQFF.

The chain links TRBV3-1 (or the pseudogene TRBV3-2) to TRBJ2-7, with D possibly being TRBD1 or TRBD2 (6 bases each). This CDR3 has 16 amino acids. V lost 4 bases and J 1 base, leaving 17 bases between the germline ends. CDR1 is LGHDT and CDR2 is YNNKEL in the germline V gene (reference sequence). CDR3 in DNA: TGTGCCAGCAGCCGATCCTGGCAGGGGACTTCCTACGAGCAGTACTTC. Protein: CASSRSWQGTSYEQYF.

CDR3 in amino acids: CASSQVPGNGYTF. The DNA for the CDR3 is TGTGCCAGCAGCCAAGTTCCAGGTAATGGCTACACCTTC. The J gene is TRBJ1-2, the V gene TRBV3-1 (or the pseudogene TRBV3-2); D remains ambiguous. This CDR3 has 13 amino acids. V was cut by 1 base and J by 6 bases, with 9 bases left in between. From germline, CDR1 is LGHDT and CDR2 YNNKEL (reference sequence).

The V call is TRBV18, the J call TRBJ2-5; D may correspond to TRBD1 or TRBD2 (6 bases each). Germline V CDR1 and CDR2: KGHSH, LQKENI. There are 15 residues in the CDR3. V lost 3 bases, J lost 3 bases, and 14 bases lay in between. The CDR3 DNA sequence: TGTGCCAGCTCACCCCAGGGGAGGTCCAAAGAGACCCAGTACTTC. Its translation: CASSPQGRSKETQYF.

The V and J genes are TRBV5-1 and TRBJ1-6; D is unresolved. Germline V lookup: CDR1 SGHRS, CDR2 YFSETQ. Trimming pared 0 bases from V and 4 bases from J, leaving 8 bases between. The CDR3 is made up of 15 amino acids. In nucleotides, the CDR3 is TGCGCCAGCAGCTTGGATCCGGGGTATAATTCACCCCTCCACTTT. Residues: CASSLDPGYNSPLHF.

The V gene is TRBV10-3, the J gene TRBJ2-2, with D possibly matching TRBD2 (7 bases). The CDR3 has 17 residues. V gave up 0 bases and J gave up 5 bases, with 16 bases separating them. Germline V gene data show CDR1 as ENHRY and CDR2 as SYGVKD. CDR3 residues: CAISESGGGAWTGELFF. In DNA, the CDR3 is TGTGCCATCAGTGAGTCGGGAGGGGGGGCCTGGACCGGGGAGCTGTTTTTT.

This clone has more than one count but fewer than ten. The rearrangement uses TRBV5-4 and TRBJ1-1; D is possibly TRBD1 (6 bases). From germline, CDR1 is SGHNT and CDR2 YYREEE (reference sequence). V dropped 0 bases and J dropped 8 bases, with 17 bases sitting between them. This CDR3 is 15 amino acids long. The CDR3 sequence: CASSLDGGRLREAFF. CDR3 sequence (DNA): TGTGCCAGCAGCTTGGATGGGGGCCGGTTGAGGGAAGCTTTCTTT.

This clone was detected once. This rearrangement joins TRBV28 to TRBJ2-1, with 7 bases that match TRBD1. J was trimmed by 4 bases and V by 1 base; bases with no gene match: 7. The V gene's germline CDR1 is MDHEN and CDR2 SYDVKM. The CDR3 extends over 16 amino acids. The CDR3: CASSLLGRTGYNEQFF. The CDR3 DNA sequence: TGTGCCAGCAGTTTATTGGGGCGGACAGGATACAATGAGCAGTTCTTC.

This clone was observed a handful of times. The chain employs TRBV7-9 and TRBJ1-3; 7 nucleotides align to TRBD1. Trimming cost V 4 bases and J 0 bases; bases outside gene matches: 15. The CDR3 runs 19 residues. CDR1 and CDR2 from the germline V gene are SEHNR and FQNEAQ (reference sequence). The CDR3, as DNA: TGTGCCAGCAGCTGGAGGGGGCAGGCCAACTCCTTCTCTGGAAACACCATATATTTT. Residues: CASSWRGQANSFSGNTIYF.

The V gene is TRBV24-1, the J gene TRBJ2-1; D not resolved. The CDR3 is 15 residues long. The V and J ends lost 2 bases and 0 bases respectively, with 7 bases between them. CDR1 and CDR2 (germline): KGHDR, SFDVKD. CDR3 sequence (DNA): TGTGCCACCAGTGATTCCCAAGTCTCCTACAATGAGCAGTTCTTC. This sequence encodes CATSDSQVSYNEQFF.

The chain links TRBV6-2 or TRBV6-3 to TRBJ2-1; no clear D gene. The germline gives CDR1 MNHEY, CDR2 SVGEGT. The V end was cut by 6 bases, the J end by 2 bases, with 8 bases between. The CDR3 has 13 residues. The CDR3 DNA sequence: TGTGCCAGCAGCCCCGCCGCCTACAATGAGCAGTTCTTC. This gives the protein CASSPAAYNEQFF.

The chain is built from TRBV5-5 and TRBJ1-2, with D unclear. Trimming took 2 bases from V and 5 from J, leaving 16 bases between them. Germline loops: CDR1 SGHKS, CDR2 YYEKEE (reference sequence). The CDR3 is 15 amino acids. The CDR3 DNA follows: TGTGCCAGCAGCTTATTTCAGGATGGGGTTTATGGCTACACCTTC. Its translation: CASSLFQDGVYGYTF.

V usage is TRBV9 and J usage is TRBJ2-2; D gene uncertain. Germline V gene sequence: CDR1 SGDLS, CDR2 YYNGEE. V was shortened by 3 bases and J by 0 bases, with 6 bases between the two germline ends. CDR3 length: 14 amino acids. CDR3 residues: CASSDSTNTGELFF. CDR3 nucleotide sequence: TGTGCCAGCAGCGATTCCACGAACACCGGGGAGCTGTTTTTT. Combining the CDR3 with reference TRBV9 and TRBJ2-2 gives the whole variable domain DSGVTQTPKHLITATGQRVTLRCSPRSGDLSVYWYQQSLDQGLQFLIQYYNGEERAKGNILERFSAQQFPDLHSELNLSSLELGDSALYFCASSDSTNTGELFFGEGSRLTVL.

The V call is TRBV3-1 (or the pseudogene TRBV3-2), the J call TRBJ2-5, with 7 bases fitting TRBD2. The length of the CDR3 is 13 residues. Germline CDR1 reads LGHDT; CDR2 reads YNNKEL (reference sequence). The V and J ends lost 5 bases and 4 bases, in that order; junction bases with no gene match: 4. CDR3 bases: TGTGCCAGCAGCGGGACTACCCTAGAGACCCAGTACTTC. Protein: CASSGTTLETQYF.

This chain links TRBV11-2 with TRBJ2-7, with no clear D. The CDR3 is made up of 11 amino acids. The V gene's germline CDR1 is SGHAT and CDR2 FQNNGV. V dropped 3 bases and J dropped 5 bases, with 5 bases sitting between them. Here the CDR3 DNA reads TGTGCCAGCAGCTTCAATGACGAGCAGTACTTC. Protein product: CASSFNDEQYF.

The chain is built from TRBV21-1 and TRBJ1-5; TRBD1 was called by the table and not checked on the DNA. TRBV21-1 is a pseudogene segment. The CDR3 totals 18 residues. The CDR3 here is CASSGQGPGQGWNQPQHF. The CDR3 DNA sequence: TGTGCCAGCAGCGGACAGGGACCGGGACAGGGATGGAATCAGCCCCAGCATTTT.

This clone turned up a few times. This chain links TRBV7-2 with TRBJ2-1, with TRBD2 identical over 8 bases. The ends lost 7 bases at V and 0 bases at J; junction bases unmatched: 5. The CDR3 consists of 15 residues. The germline V gene encodes CDR1 SGHTA and CDR2 FQGNSA. The CDR3: CASTVGLGSYNEQFF. DNA of the CDR3: TGTGCCAGCACCGTGGGACTAGGCTCCTACAATGAGCAGTTCTTC.